This T cell receptor (beta chain) was sequenced in a study of regulatory T cells in long-lasting Graves disease. Across the study: Patients met the persistent Graves' disease definition after over 5 years of antithyroid drugs with positive TSH receptor antibodies.

Study-wide results and limits: Favoring TRBV28, TRBJ1-2 and TRBJ2-5 was a feature seen in persistent disease. Graves' patients with persistent disease showed TCR diversity lower than patients newly diagnosed.

Described time point: persistent/refractory GD, antithyroid drugs over 5 years with positive TRAb. Following extraction of RNA from PBMCs, that RNA was used to make the TCR library. In the case of this clonotype: The antigen is undetermined.

Library construction for TCR beta used iRepertoire HTBI primers and Arm-PCR of CDR3 regions. Methods used by the authors: The samples included approximately 60 TRBV and some 14 TRBJ segments. TCRdb called the multiplex PCR reads again in MiXCR, with one record for every CDR3 protein. These V and J calls are TCRdb output, not the study's own analysis. In the table there are 400,000 to 450,000 distinct CDR3 sequences, around 24% of which are singletons. The germline V gene encodes CDR1 MDHEN and CDR2 SYDVKM. Trimming at V came to 9 bases and at J to 3 bases, leaving 9 bases not matched to a gene. The CDR3 is 15 residues long.

The chain employs TRBV28 and TRBJ2-1, with 9 bases that match TRBD1. This specimen was peripheral blood mononuclear cells (PBMCs), taken when the disease was refractory, from a patient treated with antithyroid drugs. This receptor was identified in a female donor with Graves disease. The CDR3, as DNA: TGTGCCAGTAAGACAGGGACAGGGTACTACAATGAGCAGTTCTTC. It yields the protein CASKTGTGYYNEQFF.